This T cell receptor (beta chain) emerged from a study of Tregs in tolerant kidney transplant recipients (dated by TCRdb to 2018 to 2020). Notes on the research overall: Before combined kidney and bone marrow transplantation, this study identified donor-specific regulatory T cells using TCRbeta sequencing and then followed those same cells after transplant. What the authors observed across the whole study: For some patients the PCR primers changed over time, which made it impossible to compare the samples from those patients at the nucleotide level. Donor-specific Treg expansion was found to exceed global Treg expansion in tolerant patients, suggesting antigen-driven rather than nonspecific expansion. Biological reproducibility was not examined directly, but technical replication error appeared to be minimal. The study was constrained by small patient numbers, and validation of the findings is required in larger populations and under other immunosuppression protocols. Expanding Tregs with activated donor B cells appeared to identify the most biologically relevant and donor-specific TCRbeta repertoire.

This clone was detected only a few times. Its antigen is unknown. No much larger clone is present one base from it, and per-base qualities are unavailable. V ends up 0 bases short and J 14 bases short, with an unmatched junction base count of 11. Looking up the germline V gene yields CDR1 SGHDT and CDR2 YYEEEE. The cysteine opens and the phenylalanine closes a CDR3 of 14 amino acids. CDR3 DNA is the only sequence kept; it has 42 bases, read in frame from the first base. For TCRbeta CDR3 sequencing, genomic DNA from the sorted cells was extracted using the QIAGEN DNeasy Blood and Tissue Kit. Through immunoSEQ, high-throughput TCRbeta CDR3 sequencing was done commercially, including PCR amplification with internal controls and bias correction. In the source study's methods: A unique productive TCRbeta sequence was defined by the CDR3 nucleotide sequence when primers matched, and otherwise by the CDR3 amino acid sequence together with the Vbeta and Jbeta genes. As a correction for sorting error, sequences shared between sorted populations at a frequency ratio of 2:1 or less were discarded, and the remaining shared sequences were assigned to the higher population. Donor-reactive sequences were defined as at least 5-fold expanded in CFSE-low cells versus unstimulated cells, with frequency of at least 0.01% in CFSE-low cells. Repertoire divergence was quantified by Jensen-Shannon divergence using the top 100 TCRbeta sequences ranked by frequency. When a sample had multiple sequencing runs, each run was corrected for sorting error separately and the runs were then pooled. TCRdb mirrors the immuneACCESS table, restricted to in-frame sequences. Some clones are absent from its copies; in checked studies, under half trace to an unresolved V gene, and the reason for the others is unknown. D and trimming come from the DNA, and the V and J calls and clone size come from that table. For this sample the table gives some 57,000 clones, of which 91% were detected only once. The top ten clones comprise roughly 15% of the sample.

Related donors were used in the transplants with nonmyeloablative bone marrow transplantation, and mixed chimerism was transient in the human trials. Thawed PBMCs were FACS-sorted into unstimulated Tregs (CD4+CD25+CD127-), CD4+ non-Tregs (CD4+CD25-), CD4 cells and CD8 cells. The patients were several recipients of combined kidney and bone marrow transplants from the ITN036ST trial, and samples were available only from these trial subjects. Healthy control blood was processed by Ficoll density gradient to PBMCs and cryopreserved; patient PBMCs were collected before and after transplant. The receptor chain draws on TRBV5-6 and TRBJ2-1; TRBD1 agrees with 7 junctional bases. The source is a human patient who received a combined kidney and bone marrow transplant. Some T cells present after a transplant may be cells of the graft donor. The specimen comprised CD8+ T cells from blood (PBMCs), sampled 24 months after the transplant. CDR3 reads: CASSLGVGQAREFF. The nucleotide sequence is given as TGTGCCAGCAGCTTGGGAGTCGGACAGGCTAGGGAGTTCTTC.